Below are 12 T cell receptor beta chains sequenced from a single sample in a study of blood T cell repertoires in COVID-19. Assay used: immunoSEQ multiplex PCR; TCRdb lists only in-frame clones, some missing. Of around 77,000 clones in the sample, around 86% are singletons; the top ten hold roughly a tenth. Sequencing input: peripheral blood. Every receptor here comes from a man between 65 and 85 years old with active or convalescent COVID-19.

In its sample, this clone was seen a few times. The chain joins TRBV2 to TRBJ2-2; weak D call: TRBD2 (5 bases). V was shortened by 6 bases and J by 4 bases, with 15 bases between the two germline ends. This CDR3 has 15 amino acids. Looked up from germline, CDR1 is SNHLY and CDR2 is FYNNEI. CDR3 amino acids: CASSQRPGGTGELFF. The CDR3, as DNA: TGTGCCAGCAGCCAGCGTCCCGGAGGCACCGGGGAGCTGTTTTTT.

The DNA of the CDR3 is TGTGCCAGCAGCCTACAGGCGAACACTGAAGCTTTCTTT. It yields the protein CASSLQANTEAFF. This chain links TRBV12-3 or TRBV12-4 with TRBJ1-1; D is perhaps TRBD1 (5 bases). Deletions cut 6 bases from V and 1 base from J, with 9 bases between. The CDR3 sequence is 13 residues long.

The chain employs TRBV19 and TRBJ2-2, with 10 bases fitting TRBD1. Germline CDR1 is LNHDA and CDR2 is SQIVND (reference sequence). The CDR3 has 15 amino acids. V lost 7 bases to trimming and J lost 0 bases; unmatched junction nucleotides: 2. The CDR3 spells CASTGQGANTGELFF. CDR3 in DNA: TGTGCCAGTACTGGACAGGGGGCGAACACCGGGGAGCTGTTTTTT.

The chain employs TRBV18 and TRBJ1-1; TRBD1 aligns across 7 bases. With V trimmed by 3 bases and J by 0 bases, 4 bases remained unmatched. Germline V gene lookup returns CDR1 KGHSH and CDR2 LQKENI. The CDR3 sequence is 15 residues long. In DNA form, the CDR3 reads TGTGCCAGCTCACCCATGGGACAGATGAACACTGAAGCTTTCTTT. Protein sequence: CASSPMGQMNTEAFF. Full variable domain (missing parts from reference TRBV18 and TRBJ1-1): NAGVMQNPRHLVRRRGQEARLRCSPMKGHSHVYWYRQLPEEGLKFMVYLQKENIIDESGMPKERFSAEFPKEGPSILRIQQVVRGDSAAYFCASSPMGQMNTEAFFGQGTRLTVV.

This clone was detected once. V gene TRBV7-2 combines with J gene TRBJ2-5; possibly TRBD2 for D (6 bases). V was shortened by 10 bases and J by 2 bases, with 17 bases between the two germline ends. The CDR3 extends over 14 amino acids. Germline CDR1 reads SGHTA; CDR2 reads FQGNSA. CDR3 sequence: CATSHSGPQETQYF. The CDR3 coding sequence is TGTGCCACGTCCCATAGCGGTCCTCAAGAGACCCAGTACTTC.

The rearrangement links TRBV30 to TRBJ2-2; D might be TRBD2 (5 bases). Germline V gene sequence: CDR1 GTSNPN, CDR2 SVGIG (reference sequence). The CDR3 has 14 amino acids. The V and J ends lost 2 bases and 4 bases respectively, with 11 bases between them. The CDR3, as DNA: TGTGCCTGGAGTCTGAAGGGAGTCACCGGGGAGCTGTTTTTT. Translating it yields CAWSLKGVTGELFF.

This CDR3 is CASSWGGAGGPKEYEQFF. DNA of the CDR3: TGTGCCAGCAGCTGGGGCGGAGCGGGAGGGCCTAAGGAGTATGAGCAGTTCTTC. J is TRBJ2-1 and V is TRBV7-2; TRBD2 matches at 10 bases. This CDR3 region has 18 residues. Looked up from germline, CDR1 is SGHTA and CDR2 is FQGNSA. V dropped 4 bases and J dropped 8; count of bases not matched to a gene: 17.

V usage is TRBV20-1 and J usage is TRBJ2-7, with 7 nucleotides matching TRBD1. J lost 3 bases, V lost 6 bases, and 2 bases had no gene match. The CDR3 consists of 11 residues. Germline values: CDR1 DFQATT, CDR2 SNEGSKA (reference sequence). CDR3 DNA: TGCAGTGCGAGACAGGGCTACGAGCAGTACTTC. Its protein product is CSARQGYEQYF.

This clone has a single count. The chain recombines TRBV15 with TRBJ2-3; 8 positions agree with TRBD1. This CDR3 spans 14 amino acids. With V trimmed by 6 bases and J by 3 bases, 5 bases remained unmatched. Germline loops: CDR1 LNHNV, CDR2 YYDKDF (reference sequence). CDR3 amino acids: CATRPGGGTDTQYF. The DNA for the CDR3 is TGTGCCACCAGACCAGGGGGCGGGACAGATACGCAGTATTTT.

The CDR3 sequence is CSVVRQGILATEAFF. The CDR3 bases are TGCAGCGTTGTTCGCCAGGGGATTTTGGCGACTGAAGCTTTCTTT. The chain joins TRBV29-1 to TRBJ1-1; a possible D gene is TRBD1 (6 bases). Germline V gene sequence: CDR1 SQVTM, CDR2 ANQGSEA. V gave up 4 bases and J gave up 5 bases, with 20 bases separating them. This CDR3 has 15 residues.

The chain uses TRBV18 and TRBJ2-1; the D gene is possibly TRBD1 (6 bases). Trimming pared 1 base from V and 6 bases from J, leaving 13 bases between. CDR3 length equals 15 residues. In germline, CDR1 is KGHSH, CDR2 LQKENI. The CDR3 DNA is TGTGCCAGCTCACCACTAACCACAGGGATCAATGAGCAGTTCTTC. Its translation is CASSPLTTGINEQFF.

The CDR3 DNA reads TGTGCCAGCAGCGTAAGTTCGGTGGGAGGAAACATTCAGTACTTC. This sequence encodes CASSVSSVGGNIQYF. This chain joins TRBV9 and TRBJ2-4; weak D call: TRBD2 (6 bases). V lost 1 base and J 6 bases, leaving 14 bases between the germline ends. The CDR3 has 15 residues. CDR1 and CDR2 from the germline V gene are SGDLS and YYNGEE.